Below are 24 T cell receptor beta chains sequenced from a single sample in a study of blood T cells in healthy people across ages. A second PCR, run for roughly 7 to 11 cycles, used a sample-barcoded 5' primer plus a J-beta primer mix. TCRdb re-analysed the 5' RACE reads in MiXCR, keeping a single row per CDR3 protein. There are some 1,000,000 distinct CDR3 sequences in the sample; roughly a quarter occur only once, and around 0.75% lies in the top ten. The sample also formed part of further work on T cells of mothers and their children.

Sequenced input: blood. The receptors derive from a girl aged 2 to 9 in good health.

A few counts support this clonotype. The chain joins TRBV27 to TRBJ2-2; tentatively, D is TRBD2 (7 bases). CDR3 length: 16 residues. Trimming removed 5 bases at V and 2 bases at J, with 15 bases between. CDR1 and CDR2 (germline): MNHEY, SMNVEV (reference sequence). CDR3 coding DNA: TGTGCCAGCAGTCCGAGGGGGGGGGCAAACACCGGGGAGCTGTTTTTT. This encodes CASSPRGGANTGELFF.

The chain recombines TRBV7-2 with TRBJ2-5; either TRBD1 or TRBD2 may fit D (6 bases each). In germline, CDR1 is SGHTA, CDR2 FQGNSA. The CDR3 is made up of 13 amino acids. Between the trimmed V and J ends, which lost 5 bases and 5 bases, there was a span of 12 bases. CDR3 residues: CASSQHGGETQYF. CDR3 in DNA: TGTGCCAGCAGCCAACACGGGGGCGAGACCCAGTACTTC.

V is TRBV7-8 and J is TRBJ2-4, with D maybe TRBD2 (6 bases). Trimming cost V 3 bases and J 8 bases, with 23 bases left between them. The CDR3 totals 17 residues. Germline CDR1 is SGHVS and CDR2 is FQNEAQ. The CDR3 spells CASSFLGGQQTSDIQYF. The CDR3 DNA sequence: TGTGCCAGCAGCTTTCTGGGAGGACAACAGACGTCTGACATTCAGTACTTC.

In its sample, this clonotype was seen a few times. V usage is TRBV19 and J usage is TRBJ1-1; D remains ambiguous. Per germline, CDR1 LNHDA and CDR2 SQIVND (reference sequence). Deletions cut 10 bases from V and 1 base from J, with 4 bases between. CDR3 length equals 10 residues. As DNA, the CDR3 is TGTGCCACCCCGAACACTGAAGCTTTCTTT. Its protein is CATPNTEAFF.

The J gene is TRBJ2-2, the V gene TRBV5-1, with D perhaps TRBD2 (6 bases). CDR3 length equals 12 residues. Germline V gene data show CDR1 as SGHRS and CDR2 as YFSETQ. The ends were cut back, 9 bases at V and 7 bases at J, with 13 bases in the middle. In DNA, the CDR3 is TGCGCCATCACCTACGGGGGCGGGGAGCTGTTTTTT. Amino acids: CAITYGGGELFF. Together with reference TRBV5-1 and TRBJ2-2, the CDR3 gives the full variable domain: KAGVTQTPRYLIKTRGQQVTLSCSPISGHRSVSWYQQTPGQGLQFLFEYFSETQRNKGNFPGRFSGRQFSNSRSEMNVSTLELGDSALYLCAITYGGGELFFGEGSRLTVL.

This clonotype was seen a handful of times. The chain links TRBV29-1 to TRBJ2-5, with TRBD1 as a possible D gene (6 bases). The CDR3 extends over 13 amino acids. V lost 6 bases to trimming and J lost 3 bases, with 14 bases between them. Germline loops: CDR1 SQVTM, CDR2 ANQGSEA. CDR3 sequence: CSVATGTKETQYF. CDR3 nucleotide sequence: TGCAGCGTGGCCACCGGGACAAAAGAGACCCAGTACTTC.

V gene TRBV28 combines with J gene TRBJ2-6, with D unclear. Deletions cut 3 bases from V and 1 base from J, with 10 bases between. CDR3 length equals 16 residues. The germline CDR1 and CDR2 sequences are MDHEN and SYDVKM. The CDR3 reads CASSFSSRSGANVLTF. The CDR3 DNA reads TGTGCCAGCAGTTTCAGTTCTCGTTCTGGGGCCAACGTCCTGACTTTC.

This clonotype was counted only a few times. The chain uses TRBV6-6 and TRBJ2-5; perhaps TRBD2 as D (5 bases). Germline lookup yields CDR1 MNHNY and CDR2 SVGAGI (reference sequence). The CDR3 covers 15 residues. Trimming left V 2 bases short and J 5 bases short, with 15 bases between. The CDR3 DNA sequence: TGTGCCAGCAGTTACGAGGGTGATTGGTTCGAGACCCAGTACTTC. It codes for CASSYEGDWFETQYF.

This clonotype was counted only a few times. J is TRBJ2-1 and V is TRBV10-3; TRBD2 matches 8 bases. V was clipped by 10 bases and J by 4 bases; unmatched bases: 15. Germline values: CDR1 ENHRY, CDR2 SYGVKD. This CDR3 contains 16 residues. CDR3 sequence (DNA): TGTGCCACCTGCCCTGGAGGGGCGGGGGGTTACAATGAGCAGTTCTTC. It specifies CATCPGGAGGYNEQFF.

This clonotype has only a few counts. The DNA of the CDR3 is TGTGCCACCAGTGACTCCGGGGAGGCCATGAGCACAGATACGCAGTATTTT. This sequence encodes CATSDSGEAMSTDTQYF. This chain joins TRBV24-1 and TRBJ2-3; a weak D match, TRBD2 (6 bases). Germline V gives CDR1 KGHDR, CDR2 SFDVKD. The CDR3 length is 17 residues. Trimming left V 4 bases short and J 0 bases short, with 16 bases between.

The V gene is TRBV7-2, the J gene TRBJ2-3; TRBD1 or TRBD2 may be the D gene (5 bases each). The germline V gene encodes CDR1 SGHTA and CDR2 FQGNSA. V shed 3 bases and J shed 3 bases, with 13 bases lying between them. The CDR3 consists of 15 residues. The CDR3 nucleotides read TGTGCCAGCAGCTTTGAGGGTGGGGGTACAGATACGCAGTATTTT. This codes for CASSFEGGGTDTQYF.

The genes are TRBV7-2 and TRBJ2-5, with 9 bases identical to TRBD1. Near its end, the DNA agrees better with TRBJ2-1, so the J call may be wrong. Germline V lookup: CDR1 SGHTA, CDR2 FQGNSA. The CDR3 has 14 amino acids. Here the CDR3 DNA reads TGTGCCAGCAGCCCCGGGACAGGGTTCAATGAGCAGTTCTTC. Translated: CASSPGTGFNEQFF.

The chain links TRBV27 to TRBJ2-7; weak D call: TRBD2 (5 bases). CDR3 size: 12 residues. V was shortened by 5 bases and J by 7 bases, with 12 bases between the two germline ends. CDR1 and CDR2 from the germline V gene are MNHEY and SMNVEV (reference sequence). The CDR3 reads CASSIIGGEQYF. CDR3 bases: TGTGCCAGCAGTATAATAGGCGGGGAGCAGTACTTC.

A few counts support this clonotype. The chain links TRBV2 to TRBJ2-1; 9 bases match TRBD2. The CDR3 extends over 11 amino acids. Unmatched junction bases numbered 2, after V lost 8 bases and J lost 9 bases. Germline V lookup: CDR1 SNHLY, CDR2 FYNNEI. The CDR3 nucleotides are TGTGCCAGCTGGACTAGCGCTGAGCAGTTCTTC. Its protein product is CASWTSAEQFF.

This clonotype appeared many times. The rearrangement joins TRBV6-1 to TRBJ2-5; TRBD1 matches at 9 bases. Germline V gene sequence: CDR1 MNHNS, CDR2 SASEGT. After removal of 2 bases from V and 4 bases from J, the junction contained 8 bases not matched to a gene. The CDR3 totals 16 residues. The CDR3 protein is CASSEYLDRGSETQYF. The CDR3, as DNA: TGTGCCAGCAGTGAATATTTGGACAGGGGCTCAGAGACCCAGTACTTC.

This chain links TRBV29-1 with TRBJ2-6; D may be TRBD1 (6 bases). Germline V CDR1 and CDR2: SQVTM, ANQGSEA. The CDR3 is 14 residues long. Trimming took off 6 bases at V and 0 bases at J, with 9 bases between the two ends. Here the CDR3 reads CSVRDNSGANVLTF. Written as DNA, the CDR3 is TGCAGCGTGAGGGACAACTCTGGGGCCAACGTCCTGACTTTC.

In this sample, this clonotype turned up a few times. V is TRBV2 and J is TRBJ2-5; no clear D. This CDR3 contains 14 residues. Trimming removed 6 bases from V and 11 bases from J, with 22 bases in between. Germline lookup yields CDR1 SNHLY and CDR2 FYNNEI. CDR3: CASSSSQTLSRQYF. CDR3 DNA sequence: TGTGCCAGCAGCTCGTCCCAAACCCTCTCTCGGCAGTACTTC.

The rearrangement links TRBV12-3 or TRBV12-4 to TRBJ2-5, with D perhaps given as TRBD1 or TRBD2 (6 bases each). Trimming pared 5 bases from V and 3 bases from J, leaving 16 bases between. The CDR3 extends over 15 amino acids. CDR3 sequence (DNA): TGTGCCAGCAGTGATTCTCGGGGGCTGGAAGAGACCCAGTACTTC. Translation: CASSDSRGLEETQYF.

There are a few counts of this clonotype. This chain links TRBV24-1 with TRBJ2-5; D is unclear. The length of the CDR3 is 13 residues. V lost 3 bases to trimming and J lost 8 bases, with 12 bases between them. CDR1 is KGHDR and CDR2 is SFDVKD in the germline V gene. The CDR3 is CATSDPPTPTQYF. CDR3 coding DNA: TGTGCCACCAGTGATCCCCCAACACCAACCCAGTACTTC.

V gene TRBV20-1 combines with J gene TRBJ2-6; possibly TRBD1 for D (5 bases). The germline V gene has CDR1 DFQATT and CDR2 SNEGSKA (reference sequence). This CDR3 is built from 13 residues. V lost 0 bases and J lost 9, with 9 bases in between. CDR3 DNA: TGCAGTGCTAGAGATGAGGACATCAACGTCCTGACTTTC. This sequence encodes CSARDEDINVLTF.

The chain links TRBV5-6 to TRBJ2-2; D gene unclear. The CDR3 sequence is 16 residues long. V lost 2 bases and J 0 bases, leaving 11 bases between the germline ends. Per germline, CDR1 SGHDT and CDR2 YYEEEE. CDR3 sequence: CASSFLLTANTGELFF. In nucleotides, the CDR3 is TGTGCCAGCAGCTTCCTCTTGACCGCGAACACCGGGGAGCTGTTTTTT.

This clonotype has only a few counts. CDR3 nucleotides: TGTGCCAGCAGTTGGGAAAGGTTTGGGCAGTTCTTC. Translation gives CASSWERFGQFF. The chain uses TRBV12-3 or TRBV12-4 and TRBJ2-5, with D unresolved. The end of the DNA fits TRBJ2-1 better, so the J call may be wrong. The CDR3 runs to 12 residues.

This clonotype occurred a few times. The rearrangement uses TRBV29-1 and TRBJ2-1; weak D call: TRBD1 (6 bases). Trimming cost V 3 bases and J 7 bases, with 22 bases left between them. Looked up from germline, CDR1 is SQVTM and CDR2 is ANQGSEA. This CDR3 is 16 amino acids long. The CDR3 bases are TGCAGCGTTGATGAACCTGTAGCAGGGGCTTTGAATGAGCAGTTCTTC. Protein: CSVDEPVAGALNEQFF.

The rearrangement uses TRBV7-9 and TRBJ2-1; D is perhaps TRBD1 or TRBD2 (5 bases each). The CDR3 is 12 residues long. Germline CDR1 SEHNR, CDR2 FQNEAQ (reference sequence). V was clipped by 6 bases and J by 15 bases, with 18 bases between them. In DNA, the CDR3 is TGTGCCAGCAGTTTGGGGGAGCGTGGTTCGTTCTTC. Its protein is CASSLGERGSFF.